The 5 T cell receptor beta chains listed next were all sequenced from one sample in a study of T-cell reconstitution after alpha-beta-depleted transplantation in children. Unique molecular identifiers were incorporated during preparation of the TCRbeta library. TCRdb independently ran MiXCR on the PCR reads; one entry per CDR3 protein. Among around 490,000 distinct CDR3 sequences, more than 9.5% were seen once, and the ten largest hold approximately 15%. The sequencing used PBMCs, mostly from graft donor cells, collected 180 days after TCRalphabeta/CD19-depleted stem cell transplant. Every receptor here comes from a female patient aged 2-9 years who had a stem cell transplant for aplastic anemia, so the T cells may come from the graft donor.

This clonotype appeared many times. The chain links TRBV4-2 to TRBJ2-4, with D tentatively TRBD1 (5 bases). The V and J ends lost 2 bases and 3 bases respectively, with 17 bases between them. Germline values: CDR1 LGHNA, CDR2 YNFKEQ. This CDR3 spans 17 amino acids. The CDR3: CASSQRARNQGKNIQYF. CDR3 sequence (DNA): TGTGCCAGCAGCCAAAGGGCCCGAAACCAGGGCAAAAACATTCAGTACTTC.

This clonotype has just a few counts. Here the CDR3 DNA reads TGCGCCAGCAGCCAAGTTCGGGGGGGACTAGCGGTTACCGGGGAGCTGTTTTTT. It specifies CASSQVRGGLAVTGELFF. V and J are TRBV4-3 and TRBJ2-2; TRBD2 matches at 11 bases. CDR1 is LGHNA and CDR2 is YSLEER in the germline V gene. This CDR3 comprises 18 residues. V lost 1 base, J lost 5 bases, and 9 bases stayed unmatched.

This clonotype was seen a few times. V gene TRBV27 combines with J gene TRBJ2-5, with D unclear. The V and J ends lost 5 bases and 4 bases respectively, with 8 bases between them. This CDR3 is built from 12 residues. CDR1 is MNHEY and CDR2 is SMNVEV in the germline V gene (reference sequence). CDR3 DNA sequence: TGTGCCAGCAGTCCTACGCCAGAGACCCAGTACTTC. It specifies CASSPTPETQYF.

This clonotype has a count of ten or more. CDR3 nucleotide sequence: TGTGCCAGCTCACCACGAGCGGGAGGGCCGGGTGAGCAGTTCTTC. It yields the protein CASSPRAGGPGEQFF. The chain combines TRBV18 with TRBJ2-1; 10 nucleotides align to TRBD2. The V gene's germline CDR1 is KGHSH and CDR2 LQKENI. Losses at the gene ends were 1 base for V and 9 bases for J; bases not matched to a gene: 6. This CDR3 contains 15 residues.

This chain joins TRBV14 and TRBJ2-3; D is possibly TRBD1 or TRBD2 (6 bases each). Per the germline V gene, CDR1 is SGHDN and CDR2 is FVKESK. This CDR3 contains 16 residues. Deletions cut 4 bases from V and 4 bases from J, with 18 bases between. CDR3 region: CASSLRLRGPADTQYF. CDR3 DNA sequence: TGTGCCAGCAGCCTAAGACTCCGGGGGCCCGCAGATACGCAGTATTTT.